Shown below are 21 T cell receptor beta chains from a single sample sequenced in a study of cytomegalovirus exposure and HLA in healthy donors. PCR amplification relied on 60 Vbeta primers (plus 13 Jbeta primers). Measured with immunoSEQ multiplex PCR; TCRdb has only the in-frame clones, and not every one. The sample holds 150,000 or so clones; approximately 80% are singletons and the top ten take 13% to 15%. Sequencing was done on a sample of PBMCs. The source is a woman aged 40 to 50 in good health and CMV-seronegative.

In regard to this clone: The same CDR3 arises from other DNA sequences in this sample as well. The genes are TRBV6-5 and TRBJ2-1; D gene uncertain. The V gene's germline CDR1 is MNHEY and CDR2 SVGAGI. V was trimmed by 6 bases and J by 0 bases, leaving 6 bases between them. The CDR3 contains 13 residues. The CDR3 sequence is CASSPSSYNEQFF. The CDR3 DNA reads TGTGCCAGCAGCCCTAGCTCCTACAATGAGCAGTTCTTC.

This chain links TRBV2 with TRBJ2-5, with a tentative D call TRBD1 (6 bases). Per germline, CDR1 SNHLY and CDR2 FYNNEI. The CDR3 runs 15 residues. Trimming left V 6 bases short and J 5 bases short, with 19 bases between. CDR3 sequence: CASSETGSRAETQYF. The CDR3 DNA sequence: TGTGCCAGCAGCGAAACAGGGTCCCGAGCGGAGACCCAGTACTTC.

This chain links TRBV11-2 with TRBJ1-1; tentative D call: TRBD1 (5 bases). Trimming left V 4 bases short and J 0 bases short, with 6 bases between. The CDR3 sequence is 13 residues long. Germline CDR1 is SGHAT and CDR2 is FQNNGV. The CDR3 reads CASSSTVNTEAFF. In nucleotides, the CDR3 is TGTGCCAGCAGCTCGACAGTGAACACTGAAGCTTTCTTT.

To note about this clone: One end of the junction is discordant with germline, which a read error may explain. The V and J genes are TRBV7-9 and TRBJ1-4; D gene uncertain. The CDR3 runs 16 residues. Germline CDR1 is SEHNR and CDR2 is FQNEAQ (reference sequence). The CDR3 DNA follows: TGTTCCAGCAGCTTAGTCACGGGGATAACTAATGAAAAACTGTTTTTT. Residues: CSSSLVTGITNEKLFF. The full variable domain, completed using reference TRBV7-9 and TRBJ1-4, is DTGVSQNPRHKITKRGQNVTFRCDPISEHNRLYWYRQTLGQGPEFLTYFQNEAQLEKSRLLSDRFSAERPKGSFSTLEIQRTEQGDSAMYLCSSSLVTGITNEKLFFGSGTQLSVL.

This clone was observed a handful of times. The chain links TRBV2 to TRBJ2-4; D call uncertain. From germline, CDR1 is SNHLY and CDR2 FYNNEI. V lost 2 bases, J lost 2 bases, and 7 bases lay in between. The CDR3 spans 14 residues. The CDR3 nucleotides read TGTGCCAGCAGTGAATATTCTCCCAAAAACATTCAGTACTTC. It translates to CASSEYSPKNIQYF.

The V and J genes are TRBV11-2 and TRBJ1-1; maybe TRBD1 (5 bases). Trimming took off 5 bases at V and 4 bases at J, with 17 bases between the two ends. The CDR3 has 15 residues. Germline V lookup: CDR1 SGHAT, CDR2 FQNNGV. This CDR3 reads CASSPHPGAPTEAFF. Written as DNA, the CDR3 is TGTGCCAGCAGCCCACATCCTGGGGCGCCCACTGAAGCTTTCTTT. Looking up the rest from reference TRBV11-2 and TRBJ1-1 gives the full variable domain: EAGVAQSPRYKIIEKRQSVAFWCNPISGHATLYWYQQILGQGPKLLIQFQNNGVVDDSQLPKDRFSAERLKGVDSTLKIQPAKLEDSAVYLCASSPHPGAPTEAFFGQGTRLTVV.

The chain couples TRBV19 to TRBJ2-1; the D gene is possibly TRBD1 (5 bases). The CDR3 is made up of 14 amino acids. From germline, CDR1 is LNHDA and CDR2 SQIVND (reference sequence). The germline V and J ends were trimmed by 4 bases and 8 bases, with 15 bases remaining between them. CDR3 amino acids: CASSTPGLQHEQFF. CDR3 coding DNA: TGTGCCAGTAGTACGCCAGGGTTGCAACATGAGCAGTTCTTC.

The chain joins TRBV7-6 to TRBJ1-1, with unresolved D. Germline V gene lookup returns CDR1 SGHVS and CDR2 FNYEAQ. V was clipped by 1 base and J by 3 bases, with 6 bases between them. This CDR3 contains 13 residues. The CDR3 is CASSLGLYTEAFF. CDR3 in DNA: TGTGCCAGCAGCTTAGGACTATACACTGAAGCTTTCTTT.

The chain employs TRBV19 and TRBJ1-5; possibly TRBD1 for D (5 bases). This CDR3 is built from 15 residues. Per germline, CDR1 LNHDA and CDR2 SQIVND (reference sequence). Trimming removed 5 bases from V and 4 bases from J, with 15 bases in between. The CDR3 sequence: CASSDRDGLNQPQHF. The DNA for the CDR3 is TGTGCCAGTAGTGACCGGGACGGACTAAATCAGCCCCAGCATTTT.

The rearrangement joins TRBV6-1 to TRBJ2-7; TRBD1 might be the D (5 bases). Trimming took 6 bases from V and 1 from J, leaving 16 bases between them. The CDR3 is 15 amino acids. CDR1 and CDR2 (germline): MNHNS, SASEGT. The CDR3 nucleotides are TGTGCCAGCAGCCGAATGGATAGGGGATCCTACGAGCAGTACTTC. This gives the protein CASSRMDRGSYEQYF.

The CDR3 nucleotides are TGTGCCAGCAGCCTCGCAGGGCCTAGCAATCAGCCCCAGCATTTT. Residues: CASSLAGPSNQPQHF. The genes are TRBV6-5 and TRBJ1-5; possibly TRBD1 for D (5 bases). CDR3 size: 15 residues. CDR1 is MNHEY, CDR2 SVGAGI, per germline. Trimming shortened V by 6 bases and J by 0 bases, and 12 bases separated the two germline ends.

CDR3 in amino acids: CASSLAVGDPTSGRKNEQYF. CDR3 nucleotides: TGTGCCAGCAGCTTAGCGGTAGGGGACCCGACTAGCGGGAGGAAGAACGAGCAGTACTTC. This rearrangement joins TRBV7-8 to TRBJ2-7; 13 nucleotides align to TRBD2. The CDR3 has 20 amino acids. Germline V lookup: CDR1 SGHVS, CDR2 FQNEAQ. After removal of 0 bases from V and 5 bases from J, the junction contained 16 bases not matched to a gene.

This clone was found once. The rearrangement links TRBV27 to TRBJ2-7; 7 bases line up with TRBD1. Germline CDR1 reads MNHEY; CDR2 reads SMNVEV (reference sequence). This CDR3 has 15 residues. With 2 bases clipped from V and 3 bases from J, the junction kept 7 bases outside the gene matches. The DNA of the CDR3 is TGTGCCAGCAGTTTAAAGGGGGCCCTTGACTACGAGCAGTACTTC. It yields the protein CASSLKGALDYEQYF.

The chain couples TRBV19 to TRBJ2-1; the D gene is possibly TRBD1 (5 bases). The CDR3 has 13 residues. Germline V CDR1 and CDR2: LNHDA, SQIVND (reference sequence). V lost 3 bases, J lost 7 bases, and 10 bases lay in between. CDR3 sequence (DNA): TGTGCCAGTAGTATGGCAGGGTGGAATGAGCAGTTCTTC. The encoded protein is CASSMAGWNEQFF.

This rearrangement joins TRBV6-1 to TRBJ1-2; TRBD1 agrees at 11 bases. The CDR3 is 15 amino acids. With 3 bases clipped from V and 4 bases from J, the junction kept 4 bases outside the gene matches. Germline V CDR1 and CDR2: MNHNS, SASEGT. The CDR3 nucleotides are TGTGCCAGCAGTGACGGGACAGGGGGGATCTATGGCTACACCTTC. Translating gives CASSDGTGGIYGYTF.

This clone has more than one count but fewer than ten. This chain links TRBV7-8 with TRBJ1-1, with D possibly matching TRBD1 (5 bases). CDR1 SGHVS and CDR2 FQNEAQ come from the germline V gene. V was trimmed by 0 bases and J by 5 bases, leaving 13 bases between them. This CDR3 region has 15 residues. The CDR3 DNA reads TGTGCCAGCAGCTTAGCAACCAATGGGGGGACTGAAGCTTTCTTT. Protein product: CASSLATNGGTEAFF.

This chain connects TRBV5-1 to TRBJ2-5; a possible D gene is TRBD1 (5 bases). The V end was cut by 1 base, the J end by 3 bases, with 19 bases between. CDR1 is SGHRS and CDR2 is YFSETQ in the germline V gene. CDR3 length equals 17 residues. The CDR3 DNA sequence: TGCGCCAGCAGCTTGTGCGGACGACAGAAGAGTGAAGAGACCCAGTACTTC. This gives the protein CASSLCGRQKSEETQYF.

The J gene is TRBJ2-7, the V gene TRBV4-3; D uncertain. The V gene lost 2 bases and the J gene lost 5 bases, with 10 bases spanning the gap. The CDR3 consists of 13 residues. Germline loops: CDR1 LGHNA, CDR2 YSLEER. The CDR3 is CASSQTSGNEQYF. The CDR3 nucleotides are TGCGCCAGCAGCCAAACGTCAGGAAACGAGCAGTACTTC.

V gene TRBV7-3 combines with J gene TRBJ2-1; the D gene is possibly TRBD2 (6 bases). Germline CDR1 reads SGHTA; CDR2 reads FQGTGA. V was shortened by 1 base and J by 2 bases, with 12 bases between the two germline ends. This CDR3 is 16 amino acids long. CDR3 DNA: TGTGCCAGCAGCTTAAGGTCCAGCGGGCCCTACAATGAGCAGTTCTTC. Translated, it gives CASSLRSSGPYNEQFF.

The J gene is TRBJ2-7, the V gene TRBV6-6; a possible D gene is TRBD2 (6 bases). Germline V gives CDR1 MNHNY, CDR2 SVGAGI (reference sequence). There are 14 residues in the CDR3. V lost 5 bases and J lost 0, with 11 bases in between. CDR3 DNA sequence: TGTGCCAGCAGTCCGCGGGGCACCTCCTACGAGCAGTACTTC. Translating it yields CASSPRGTSYEQYF.

CDR3 in DNA: TGTGCCAGCAGCTTAGTACAGGGGGCAGGCTACGAGCAGTACTTC. Translated: CASSLVQGAGYEQYF. The J gene is TRBJ2-7, the V gene TRBV7-2; 9 bases fit TRBD1. CDR1 is SGHTA, CDR2 FQGNSA, per germline. The V segment lost 1 base and the J segment 3 bases; nucleotides outside the gene matches: 4. The CDR3 is 15 amino acids.